This is a list of T cell receptor beta chains from one sample in a study of T cell repertoires in cytomegalovirus infection. TCRdb ran MiXCR on the reads and lists one entry per CDR3 protein. Among around 81,000 distinct CDR3 sequences listed, around 42% were seen once. Their specific antigens are unknown. The source was CD8+ T cells from cultured PBMCs, collected from culture after CMV antigen stimulation. These receptor sequences come from a human donor in good health (CMV status not recorded). Some clones in this sample may be carry-over from other donors' samples. Both conserved end residues are part of each CDR3. A D gene is named only where the DNA matches it firmly. Rows may omit the clone size; those that give it use once, few, many or a size class.

TRBJ1-4 . TRBV20-1 . TGCAGTGCTTTAGAGGACGGTAGAACTAATGAAAAACTGTTTTTT CSALEDGRTNEKLFF
TRBJ2-5 once TRBV7-1 TRBD1 TGTGCCAGCAGCCCCCGGGACAGGGCGGTAGAGACCCAGTACTTC CASSPRDRAVETQYF
TRBJ2-7 . TRBV6-2/TRBV6-3 . TGTGCCAGCAGTTACGGGGGGCCCTACGAGCAGTACTTC CASSYGGPYEQYF
TRBJ2-6 . TRBV7-9 TRBD1 TGTGCCATCCCGAGCTGGGACAGGACCACCTCTGGGGCCAACGTCCTGACTTTC CAIPSWDRTTSGANVLTF
TRBJ2-1 many TRBV7-8 . TGTGCCAGCAGCTTAGTTAATAATGAGCAGTTCTTC CASSLVNNEQFF
TRBJ1-2 . TRBV2 . TGTGCCAGCAGTGAAGAATCGGGACGGATTATCTATGGCTACACCTTC CASSEESGRIIYGYTF
TRBJ2-5 . TRBV20-1 . TGCAGTGCTAGTGCAGGGGGGGGGTTGGAGACCCAGTACTTC CSASAGGGLETQYF
TRBJ1-2 . TRBV5-6 . TGTGCCAGCAGCTTGGCCGACCTAAAGGTTTACTATGGCTACACCTTC CASSLADLKVYYGYTF
TRBJ1-1 . TRBV27 . TGTGCCAGCAGTTTCGCTCGGAACACTGAAGCTTTCTTT CASSFARNTEAFF
TRBJ1-1 few TRBV5-4 TRBD1 TGTGCCAGCAGCTGGGGACAGGGGATGAACACTGAAGCTTTCTTT CASSWGQGMNTEAFF
TRBJ2-5 . TRBV11-2 . TGTGCCAGCAGCGCCTGGGGCATCACGGGGGAGACCCAGTACTTC CASSAWGITGETQYF
TRBJ1-6 . TRBV7-9 . TGTGCCAGCAGCTTAGGAACCCATAATTCACCCCTCCACTTT CASSLGTHNSPLHF
TRBJ2-3 . TRBV12-5 . TGTGCTAGTGGTTGGCCCCCTACCGAAAGCACAGATACGCAGTATTTT CASGWPPTESTDTQYF
TRBJ1-5 . TRBV27 . TGTGCCAGCAGTTCCCGGCGGGGGGCGAATCAGCCCCAGCATTTT CASSSRRGANQPQHF
TRBJ2-3 once TRBV25-1 . TGTGCCAGCAGTGAATTTACCCAGGGCACAGATACGCAGTATTTT CASSEFTQGTDTQYF
TRBJ2-3 few TRBV28 TRBD2 TGTGCCAGCAGTTTACCCCCTAGCGGGGGGCCCACAGATACGCAGTATTTT CASSLPPSGGPTDTQYF
TRBJ2-1 . TRBV9 TRBD2 TGTGCCAGCAGCGTAGATAATAGCGGGGCGTACAATGAGCAGTTCTTC CASSVDNSGAYNEQFF
TRBJ2-7 . TRBV6-2/TRBV6-3 . TGTGCCAGCAGTCGGCAGAGGAGCTCCTACGAGCAGTACTTC CASSRQRSSYEQYF
TRBJ2-1 . TRBV4-3 . TGCGCCAGCAGCCCAGAGGTTACTGTCTCCTACAATGAGCAGTTCTTC CASSPEVTVSYNEQFF
TRBJ2-1 few TRBV20-1 TRBD1 TGCAGTGCTCCAACCGGGACAGCTTACAATGAGCAGTTCTTC CSAPTGTAYNEQFF
TRBJ1-6 . TRBV18 TRBD1 TGTGCCAGCTCATATGACAGGGCCGGAGCGCATAATTCACCCCTCCACTTT CASSYDRAGAHNSPLHF
TRBJ1-2 few TRBV4-3 . TGCGCCAGCAGCCAAGGGACCGGGTGGAGTTATGGCTACACCTTC CASSQGTGWSYGYTF
TRBJ1-3 few TRBV4-3 . TGCGCCAGCAGCCAAGAAACAGCAGTCCACTCTGGAAACACCATATATTTT CASSQETAVHSGNTIYF
TRBJ1-2 . TRBV24-1 TRBD1 TGTGCCACCAGTGATACCGGGACAGGGTCTCGCTATGGCTACACCTTC CATSDTGTGSRYGYTF
TRBJ1-5 . TRBV20-1 TRBD1 TGCAGTGCTGGAGGGACAGGGTTTCGGCAGCCCCAGCATTTT CSAGGTGFRQPQHF
TRBJ1-1 . TRBV7-9 TRBD1 TGTGCCAGCAGACCACAGGGGGCCACTGAAGCTTTCTTT CASRPQGATEAFF
TRBJ1-6 . TRBV27 TRBD1 TGTGCCAGCAGTTTAAGGGGGCTCATATCACCCCTCCACTTT CASSLRGLISPLHF
TRBJ1-1 few TRBV27 . TGTGCCAGCAAGATGGGTATTGGGACTGAAGCTTTCTTT CASKMGIGTEAFF
TRBJ1-2 . TRBV7-4 TRBD1 TGTGCCAGCAGCTCGGGACAGGGGGGCTATGGCTACACCTTC CASSSGQGGYGYTF
TRBJ2-7 few TRBV27 . TGTGCCAGCAGTTTATCCCTTTATTCCTACGAGCAGTACTTC CASSLSLYSYEQYF
TRBJ2-2 many TRBV25-1 . TGTGCCAGCAGTGTCGGGGTTCGCGGGGAGCTGTTTTTT CASSVGVRGELFF
TRBJ1-1 . TRBV29-1 . TGCAGCGTTGAACCCCCAGGCTTCTTT CSVEPPGFF
TRBJ1-2 . TRBV3-1 . TGTGCCAGCAGCCAAGATGGGGGCACAGGAGCGGCTAACTATGGCTACACCTTC CASSQDGGTGAANYGYTF
TRBJ2-3 . TRBV5-6 TRBD2 TGTGCCAGCAGCTCGGCGGCTAGCGGGGTGAAGGATACGCAGTATTTT CASSSAASGVKDTQYF
TRBJ2-7 few TRBV7-2 . TGTGCCAGCAGCTTACCGGGCTCCTACGAGCAGTACTTC CASSLPGSYEQYF
TRBJ1-6 many TRBV7-8 . TGTGCCAGCAGCTTACTTGCATATCAATCACCCCTCCACTTT CASSLLAYQSPLHF
TRBJ1-6 few TRBV19 . TGTGCCAGTAGTTACAGGGAATTTGGCTCACGATCACCCCTCCACTTT CASSYREFGSRSPLHF
TRBJ2-1 . TRBV27 TRBD2 TGTGCCAGCAGTTTCCTTAGCGGGGGGGCCTACAATGAGCAGTTCTTC CASSFLSGGAYNEQFF
TRBJ1-5 . TRBV6-1 . TGTGCCAGCAGTAAAGGTGACGGGAATCAGCCCCAGCATTTT CASSKGDGNQPQHF
TRBJ1-5 few TRBV7-8 . TGTGCCAGCAGCTCCTCGAGAGGGGGTAGGCAGCCCCAGCATTTT CASSSSRGGRQPQHF
TRBJ2-7 . TRBV5-6 . TGTGCCAGCAGCTTGGTAGGGGCCACCTACGAGCAGTACTTC CASSLVGATYEQYF
TRBJ2-1 many TRBV7-6 TRBD2 TGTGCCAGCAGTCGGACTAGCGGGGGCCCACCCTACAATGAGCAGTTCTTC CASSRTSGGPPYNEQFF
TRBJ2-7 . TRBV5-6 TRBD1 TGTGCCAGCAGCGCCACAGGGGCCGAGCAGTACTTC CASSATGAEQYF